This T cell receptor (beta chain) is drawn from a study of OX40 agonist ivuxolimab in advanced cancers. Background on the whole study: The costimulatory receptor OX40 (CD134) was targeted by ivuxolimab, a fully human IgG2 agonistic monoclonal antibody. Intravenous ivuxolimab was administered to patients every 2 weeks at six dose levels: 0.01, 0.1, 0.3, 1.5, 3 and 10 mg/kg. Of the roughly 51 patients in dose escalation, some 20 had hepatocellular carcinoma, around 15 had melanoma, 9 had renal cell carcinoma and 9 had head and neck cancer. A male proportion of almost 85% and a mean age of roughly 58 years, ranging from about 20 to 85, were recorded for the dose-escalation cohort. Prior anti-PD-1, anti-PD-L1 or anti-CTLA-4 therapy was permitted, and about two fifths of dose-escalation patients had received checkpoint inhibitors. Partial responses occurred in three dose-escalation patients: two with cutaneous melanoma and one with hepatocellular carcinoma. Peripheral TCRbeta sequencing was intended to test whether TCR sequence diversity was altered and clonal T-cell expansion was caused by ivuxolimab. The paper describes the monotherapy dose-escalation part (N ≈ 51 patients) of the phase I trial of ivuxolimab. The investigation overall reported the following: Low levels of normalized T-cell clonal expansion were also seen in some patients who did not respond. Antigen specificity was not determined for the clonally expanded peripheral T cells. After ivuxolimab, CD8+ T cells had more expanded clones than CD4+ T cells on average. In the 0.1-3.0 mg/kg groups, partial responders were among the patients with the lowest normalized peripheral clonal expansion, particularly in CD8+ T cells. Clonal expansion of both CD4+ and CD8+ blood T cells was observed from baseline to week 6 at doses 0.1 to 3.0 mg/kg.

Genomic DNA was isolated from the sorted cells so that the TCRbeta CDR3 region could be sequenced. The immunoSEQ Assay was used to sequence the TCRbeta CDR3 regions. The source is immuneACCESS, and TCRdb retained only in-frame sequences with V and J called. Part of the clones is not carried over; for the studies checked, unresolved V genes explain less than half of this, and the remainder is unexplained. The table for this sample lists around 97,000 clones; 70% to 85% of them were counted only once. The top ten clones comprise approximately 5% of the sample. This clone was seen a handful of times. Its antigen remains undetermined. Base qualities were left out, and no much larger clone turns up one base away. CDR1 and CDR2, looked up from the germline V gene (reference sequence), are MNHNY and SVGAGI. Trimming leaves V shorter by 2 bases and J shorter by 2 bases, with the junction holding 6 bases beyond the gene matches. From cysteine to phenylalanine, the CDR3 is 16 amino acids long. Only CDR3 DNA remains: 48 bases, in frame from the first base.

Patients with a history of autoimmune disease or receiving systemic immunosuppression were excluded from the trial. Peripheral blood for TCR sequencing was collected from all dose cohorts at baseline, on cycle 4 day 1, and on cycle 7 day 1. The samples were drawn from a first-in-human, open-label, multicenter phase I dose-escalation trial of ivuxolimab. Adults with locally advanced or metastatic melanoma, renal cell, hepatocellular, or head and neck squamous cell carcinoma were enrolled in the trial. Before TCR sequencing, CD4+ T cells and CD8+ T cells were sorted from peripheral blood as separate populations.

The chain joins TRBV6-6 to TRBJ1-3; 7 bases in the middle match TRBD1. This TCR was sampled from an adult with an advanced solid tumor such as melanoma, head and neck, liver or kidney cancer. Sequences were derived from CD4+ or CD8+ T cells sorted from blood, sampled in a trial of the OX40 agonist ivuxolimab. The nucleotides are TGTGCCAGCAGTTACCCACAGGGGAGAACTGGAAACACCATATATTTT. Translated, this gives CASSYPQGRTGNTIYF.